One and the same sample provided the 30 T cell receptor beta chains below, sequenced in a study of cytomegalovirus exposure and HLA in healthy donors. The study ran its PCR with 60 Vbeta and 13 Jbeta primers. This table comes from immunoSEQ multiplex PCR, and its TCRdb copy is limited to in-frame clones, with some not included. The sample shows about 220,000 clones, around four fifths of them seen only once. Sequenced: PBMCs. These receptors came from a boy aged 2-9 years in good health and CMV-seronegative.

Details on this clone: Compared with germline, one end of the junction differs, possibly owing to a read error. The CDR3 coding sequence is TGTTCCAGCAGCCACCGGGACAGGACCTACGAGCAGTACTTC. It specifies CSSSHRDRTYEQYF. This chain joins TRBV7-9 and TRBJ2-7; 8 bases are shared with TRBD1. Germline V lookup: CDR1 SEHNR, CDR2 FQNEAQ (reference sequence). The CDR3 loop spans 14 amino acids.

The chain has TRBV2 and TRBJ1-4; 8 nucleotides match TRBD1. The ends lost 6 bases at V and 8 bases at J; junction bases unmatched: 5. The CDR3 consists of 13 residues. Looked up from germline, CDR1 is SNHLY and CDR2 is FYNNEI. This chain's CDR3 is CASRDRAGEKLFF. DNA for the CDR3: TGTGCCAGCAGGGACAGGGCAGGGGAAAAACTGTTTTTT.

The chain has TRBV30 and TRBJ1-1; D might be TRBD1 (6 bases). CDR3 size: 13 residues. The germline V gene encodes CDR1 GTSNPN and CDR2 SVGIG (reference sequence). V was trimmed by 4 bases and J by 6 bases, leaving 15 bases between them. The CDR3 sequence: CAWMLGQGSEAFF. In DNA, the CDR3 is TGTGCCTGGATGTTGGGGCAGGGGTCTGAAGCTTTCTTT. Full variable domain (rest looked up from reference TRBV30 and TRBJ1-1): SQTIHQWPATLVQPVGSPLSLECTVEGTSNPNLYWYRQAAGRGLQLLFYSVGIGQISSEVPQNLSASRPQDRQFILSSKKLLLSDSGFYLCAWMLGQGSEAFFGQGTRLTVV.

The genes are TRBV5-1 and TRBJ2-1; tentative D call: TRBD2 (6 bases). Per the germline V gene, CDR1 is SGHRS and CDR2 is YFSETQ. The CDR3 covers 16 residues. V was shortened by 0 bases and J by 4 bases, with 14 bases between the two germline ends. The CDR3, as DNA: TGCGCCAGCAGCTTGGAGGAGCGGGCCCCTTACAATGAGCAGTTCTTC. Residues: CASSLEERAPYNEQFF.

This clone has more than one count but fewer than ten. Other DNA sequences in the same sample also yield this CDR3. The chain combines TRBV7-9 with TRBJ1-2; D not resolved. V lost 0 bases to trimming and J lost 4 bases, with 6 bases between them. CDR1 SEHNR and CDR2 FQNEAQ come from the germline V gene (reference sequence). The CDR3 extends over 13 amino acids. The CDR3 DNA reads TGTGCCAGCAGCTTAGCGGGAGGCTATGGCTACACCTTC. Translation: CASSLAGGYGYTF.

As regards this clone: Other DNA sequences of this sample code for an identical CDR3. The chain has TRBV18 and TRBJ2-7; 8 bases map to TRBD1. CDR1 and CDR2 from the germline V gene are KGHSH and LQKENI. This CDR3 contains 13 residues. V lost 3 bases, J lost 3 bases, and 1 base stayed unmatched. The CDR3: CASSPGTGYEQYF. Here the CDR3 DNA reads TGTGCCAGCTCACCCGGGACAGGCTACGAGCAGTACTTC. The variable domain in full, completed from reference TRBV18 and TRBJ2-7, reads NAGVMQNPRHLVRRRGQEARLRCSPMKGHSHVYWYRQLPEEGLKFMVYLQKENIIDESGMPKERFSAEFPKEGPSILRIQQVVRGDSAAYFCASSPGTGYEQYFGPGTRLTVT.

V usage is TRBV2 and J usage is TRBJ2-2; 11 bases match TRBD2. V shed 5 bases and J 3 bases; nucleotides not matched to a gene: 5. Germline V gives CDR1 SNHLY, CDR2 FYNNEI. This CDR3 region has 16 residues. The chain's CDR3 is CASSRSGGGYTGELFF. CDR3 sequence (DNA): TGTGCCAGCAGTCGTAGCGGGGGGGGGTACACCGGGGAGCTGTTTTTT.

The chain couples TRBV7-2 to TRBJ2-7; 9 bases align to TRBD1. Germline CDR1 SGHTA, CDR2 FQGNSA. After removal of 5 bases from V and 9 bases from J, the junction contained 14 bases not matched to a gene. The CDR3 loop spans 15 amino acids. CDR3 coding DNA: TGTGCCAGCAGCACTGTACCGGGACAGGGATCTCCGCAGTACTTC. As protein: CASSTVPGQGSPQYF.

V gene TRBV5-1 combines with J gene TRBJ2-7, with TRBD1 matching over 7 bases. The V segment lost 2 bases and the J segment 2 bases; nucleotides outside the gene matches: 7. The CDR3 is 15 residues long. Germline V gene sequence: CDR1 SGHRS, CDR2 YFSETQ. In nucleotides, the CDR3 is TGCGCCAGCAGCTTTAGCCTAGGACAGGCCTACGAGCAGTACTTC. It specifies CASSFSLGQAYEQYF.

Notes on this clone: The junction and the germline gene differ at one end; a read error may be behind it. The J gene is TRBJ2-3, the V gene TRBV7-7; D may be TRBD1 (6 bases). Germline V gene data show CDR1 as SSHAT and CDR2 as FNYEAQ (reference sequence). CDR3 length: 13 residues. CDR3 nucleotide sequence: TGTGCTAGCAGCTTGGACAGCTCAGATACGCAGTATTTT. Its protein is CASSLDSSDTQYF.

With respect to this clone: One junction end disagrees with the germline gene, perhaps due to a read error. The chain has TRBV7-7 and TRBJ2-5, with D tentatively TRBD2 (5 bases). In germline, CDR1 is SSHAT, CDR2 FNYEAQ (reference sequence). This CDR3 spans 15 amino acids. CDR3 DNA sequence: TGTGCTAGCAGCGCCAGGACTCTCTATGGGGAGACCCAGTACTTC. This codes for CASSARTLYGETQYF.

In its sample, this clone was seen once. The rearrangement links TRBV30 to TRBJ2-7, with D uncertain. The germline V and J ends were trimmed by 0 bases and 2 bases, with 11 bases remaining between them. The CDR3 contains 14 residues. CDR1 and CDR2 (germline): GTSNPN, SVGIG (reference sequence). The CDR3 spells CAWSVRPRTYEQYF. CDR3 coding DNA: TGTGCCTGGAGTGTACGGCCCAGGACCTACGAGCAGTACTTC. Complete variable domain (other parts from reference TRBV30 and TRBJ2-7): SQTIHQWPATLVQPVGSPLSLECTVEGTSNPNLYWYRQAAGRGLQLLFYSVGIGQISSEVPQNLSASRPQDRQFILSSKKLLLSDSGFYLCAWSVRPRTYEQYFGPGTRLTVT.

The genes are TRBV7-9 and TRBJ1-2; TRBD1 aligns across 9 bases. The CDR3 is 14 amino acids. With V trimmed by 1 base and J by 7 bases, 4 bases remained unmatched. Germline V gene data show CDR1 as SEHNR and CDR2 as FQNEAQ (reference sequence). For the CDR3, the DNA is TGTGCCAGCAGCTTAGTACAGGGGGCCGGTGGCTACACCTTC. Encoded protein: CASSLVQGAGGYTF.

V gene TRBV5-1 combines with J gene TRBJ2-7, with a weak D call TRBD2 (5 bases). CDR3 length equals 14 residues. Trimming stripped 0 bases from V and 3 bases from J, with 10 bases between. Germline V gives CDR1 SGHRS, CDR2 YFSETQ. The CDR3 DNA follows: TGCGCCAGCAGCTTGGAGGCGACTATCTACGAGCAGTACTTC. Protein sequence: CASSLEATIYEQYF.

The chain is built from TRBV27 and TRBJ1-1; D is uncertain. The V gene lost 2 bases and the J gene lost 6 bases, with 10 bases spanning the gap. This CDR3 is built from 13 residues. Germline-derived CDR1 and CDR2 are MNHEY and SMNVEV (reference sequence). CDR3 sequence: CASSLDRRAEAFF. The DNA for the CDR3 is TGTGCCAGCAGTTTAGATAGGAGGGCTGAAGCTTTCTTT.

The CDR3: CASSFPREEYEQYF. DNA for the CDR3: TGTGCCAGCAGCTTTCCGCGGGAAGAATACGAGCAGTACTTC. This chain joins TRBV5-8 and TRBJ2-7; maybe TRBD2 (6 bases). Germline V gene lookup returns CDR1 SGHTS and CDR2 YDEGEE. The CDR3 extends over 14 amino acids. The ends were cut back, 2 bases at V and 4 bases at J, with 13 bases in the middle.

The chain couples TRBV7-6 to TRBJ2-5; 8 bases agree with TRBD2. CDR1 and CDR2 (germline): SGHVS, FNYEAQ. This CDR3 spans 16 amino acids. The V segment lost 5 bases and the J segment 1 base; nucleotides outside the gene matches: 9. As DNA, the CDR3 is TGTGCCAGCAGCCCGGAGGTACTAGCGGCCCAAGAGACCCAGTACTTC. This encodes CASSPEVLAAQETQYF.

V usage is TRBV29-1 and J usage is TRBJ2-1; no reliable D call. V shed 4 bases and J shed 8 bases, with 12 bases lying between them. Germline assignment: CDR1 SQVTM and CDR2 ANQGSEA. This CDR3 has 12 amino acids. CDR3 loop: CSVGLASDEQFF. The CDR3 DNA reads as TGCAGCGTTGGATTGGCCTCTGATGAGCAGTTCTTC.

The chain recombines TRBV19 with TRBJ2-7; 11 bases align to TRBD2. The germline CDR1 and CDR2 sequences are LNHDA and SQIVND (reference sequence). The CDR3 loop spans 15 amino acids. V was pared by 4 bases and J by 2 bases, with 4 bases of the junction left unmatched. CDR3 sequence reads: CASSNLAGGPYEQYF. Written as DNA, the CDR3 is TGTGCCAGTAGTAACTTAGCGGGAGGGCCCTACGAGCAGTACTTC.

The chain carries TRBV27 and TRBJ1-2; 7 positions match TRBD1. The CDR3 sequence is 16 residues long. The V and J ends lost 4 bases and 4 bases, in that order; junction bases with no gene match: 12. CDR1 and CDR2 (germline): MNHEY, SMNVEV (reference sequence). The DNA of the CDR3 is TGTGCCAGCAGTTACGAGGGTGGACAGGCTTTCTATGGCTACACCTTC. Its translation is CASSYEGGQAFYGYTF.

This clone was recorded a few times. The chain has TRBV27 and TRBJ1-1; 7 bases map to TRBD1. This CDR3 region has 15 residues. Trimming cost V 0 bases and J 3 bases; bases outside gene matches: 4. The germline gives CDR1 MNHEY, CDR2 SMNVEV (reference sequence). In nucleotides, the CDR3 is TGTGCCAGCAGTTTATCGATTCAGGGGGACACTGAAGCTTTCTTT. This sequence encodes CASSLSIQGDTEAFF.

The rearrangement uses TRBV6-5 and TRBJ2-1; 8 bases line up with TRBD2. There are 15 residues in the CDR3. V lost 8 bases to trimming and J lost 3 bases; unmatched junction nucleotides: 9. Germline V gives CDR1 MNHEY, CDR2 SVGAGI. CDR3 nucleotides: TGTGCCAGCCCCTCCATAGCGGGGTGCTACAATGAGCAGTTCTTC. Translating it yields CASPSIAGCYNEQFF.

This rearrangement joins TRBV15 to TRBJ1-5; a weak D match, TRBD1 (6 bases). This CDR3 is built from 15 residues. V was trimmed by 5 bases and J by 7 bases, leaving 18 bases between them. Germline CDR1 reads LNHNV; CDR2 reads YYDKDF (reference sequence). The CDR3 DNA is TGTGCCACCAGCGGCGGTGGGGGCTCAAGCCAGCCCCAGCATTTT. It specifies CATSGGGGSSQPQHF.

This chain links TRBV5-6 with TRBJ1-1, with 8 nucleotides matching TRBD1. This CDR3 is 16 amino acids long. Trimming took 4 bases from V and 1 from J; bases not matched to a gene: 9. CDR1 is SGHDT, CDR2 YYEEEE, per germline. The CDR3 coding sequence is TGTGCCAGCAGCCCCATTTCAGACAGGGGGAACACTGAAGCTTTCTTT. It is translated as CASSPISDRGNTEAFF.

V usage is TRBV10-3 and J usage is TRBJ1-3; no clear D. Germline CDR1 and CDR2: ENHRY and SYGVKD. This CDR3 has 15 residues. Trimming removed 3 bases at V and 0 bases at J, with 9 bases between. CDR3 nucleotide sequence: TGTGCCATCAGTGAACAGCCCCGCTCTGGAAACACCATATATTTT. Residues: CAISEQPRSGNTIYF.

The table lists this clone with a count of one. The rearrangement links TRBV7-2 to TRBJ1-4; maybe TRBD1 (5 bases). Trimming pared 5 bases from V and 1 base from J, leaving 23 bases between. Germline V lookup: CDR1 SGHTA, CDR2 FQGNSA. CDR3 length equals 19 residues. The CDR3 reads CASSPGGYPGRLTNEKLFF. CDR3 in DNA: TGTGCCAGCAGCCCGGGGGGTTATCCCGGGAGGTTAACTAATGAAAAACTGTTTTTT.

The chain combines TRBV5-1 with TRBJ1-1, with D possibly being TRBD1 (5 bases). Germline V lookup: CDR1 SGHRS, CDR2 YFSETQ. This CDR3 spans 13 amino acids. V was clipped by 4 bases and J by 6 bases, with 13 bases between them. In nucleotides, the CDR3 is TGCGCCAGCAGCCTCAATGGGGCCCCTGAAGCTTTCTTT. It is translated as CASSLNGAPEAFF.

This chain joins TRBV19 and TRBJ2-1; 11 nucleotides line up with TRBD1. Losses at the gene ends were 5 bases for V and 9 bases for J; bases not matched to a gene: 9. The CDR3 covers 15 residues. Germline V gene sequence: CDR1 LNHDA, CDR2 SQIVND (reference sequence). CDR3 bases: TGTGCCAGTAGTCTTCCGGACAGGGGGCGATTTGAGCAGTTCTTC. Translating gives CASSLPDRGRFEQFF.

V usage is TRBV15 and J usage is TRBJ2-7, with TRBD2 matching over 9 bases. Germline CDR1 is LNHNV and CDR2 is YYDKDF (reference sequence). The CDR3 runs 15 residues. Trimming removed 4 bases from V and 2 bases from J; junction bases left unmatched: 6. This CDR3 is CATSMVPSGTYEQYF. CDR3 coding DNA: TGTGCCACCAGCATGGTCCCTAGCGGGACCTACGAGCAGTACTTC.

The chain recombines TRBV9 with TRBJ2-7, with 7 bases aligning to TRBD2. J gave up 2 bases and V 0 bases, and 5 bases lay outside the gene matches. The CDR3 contains 15 residues. CDR1 is SGDLS, CDR2 YYNGEE, per germline. The CDR3 here is CASSVGSGAPYEQYF. CDR3 in DNA: TGTGCCAGCAGCGTAGGGAGCGGGGCGCCCTACGAGCAGTACTTC.